This T cell receptor (beta chain) emerged from a study of T-cell memory formation after mild COVID-19. Study-level results: Researchers report contracting CD4+ clones mostly in CM and EM, with CD8+ clones in EMRA.

TCRdb independently ran MiXCR on the 5' RACE reads; one entry per CDR3 protein. This repertoire shows 550,000 to 700,000 distinct CDR3 sequences, 17% found once; its top ten account for roughly 7.7%. As concerns this clonotype: Its specificity is not known.

Germline CDR1 MNHEY, CDR2 SVGAGI. This CDR3 spans 14 amino acids. The V and J ends lost 6 bases and 1 base, in that order; junction bases with no gene match: 6. Input material: PBMCs or a T cell subset sorted from them (not recorded which). This TCR was sampled from an adult woman who had mild COVID-19 (a few samples of this study predate the infection). Cell type and time point are not known. The rearrangement uses TRBV6-5 and TRBJ2-7; 7 positions agree with TRBD1. CDR3 loop: CASRPTGSSYEQYF. The CDR3 DNA is TGTGCCAGCAGACCGACAGGGAGTTCCTACGAGCAGTACTTC.